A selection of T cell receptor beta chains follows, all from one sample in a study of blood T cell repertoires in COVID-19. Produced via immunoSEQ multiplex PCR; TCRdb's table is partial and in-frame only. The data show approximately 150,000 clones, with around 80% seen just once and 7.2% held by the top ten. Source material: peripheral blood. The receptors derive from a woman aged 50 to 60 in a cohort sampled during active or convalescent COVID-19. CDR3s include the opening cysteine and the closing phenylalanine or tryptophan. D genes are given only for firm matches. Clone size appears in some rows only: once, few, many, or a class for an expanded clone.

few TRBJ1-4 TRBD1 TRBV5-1 CASSPKGQDEKLFF TGCGCCAGCAGCCCGAAGGGACAGGATGAAAAACTGTTTTTT
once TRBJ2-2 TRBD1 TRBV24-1 CATSKRDRGTGELFF TGTGCCACCAGTAAAAGGGACAGAGGGACCGGGGAGCTGTTTTTT
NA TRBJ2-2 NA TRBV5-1 CASSLGQGELFF TGCGCCAGCAGCTTGGGGCAGGGGGAGCTGTTTTTT
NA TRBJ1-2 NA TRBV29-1 CSVAGYTLEYTNYGYTF TGCAGCGTTGCAGGATACACTCTCGAATATACTAACTATGGCTACACCTTC
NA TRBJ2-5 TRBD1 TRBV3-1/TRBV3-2 CASSPRDRGRRETQYF TGTGCCAGCAGCCCCCGGGACAGGGGGCGACGCGAGACCCAGTACTTC
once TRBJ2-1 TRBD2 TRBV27 CASSFSSGGPYNEQFF TGTGCCAGCAGTTTTTCCTCGGGGGGGCCCTACAATGAGCAGTTCTTC
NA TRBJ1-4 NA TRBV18 CASSPRGGTDEKLFF TGTGCCAGCTCACCAAGGGGGGGCACCGATGAAAAACTGTTTTTT
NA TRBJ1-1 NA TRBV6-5 CASSQESEAFF TGTGCCAGCAGCCAAGAAAGCGAAGCTTTCTTT
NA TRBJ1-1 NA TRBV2 CASTGRGEAFF TGTGCCAGCACCGGGAGGGGGGAAGCTTTCTTT
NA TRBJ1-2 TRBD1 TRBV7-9 CASTKGQLNYGYTF TGTGCCAGCACCAAGGGACAGTTAAACTATGGCTACACCTTC
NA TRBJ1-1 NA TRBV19 CASSTKRGRNTEAFF TGTGCCAGTAGTACCAAGAGGGGGAGGAACACTGAAGCTTTCTTT